The 26 T cell receptor beta chains presented below share a single source sample, sequenced in a study of blood T cell repertoires in COVID-19 (TCRdb year 2020). Library prep was done by the immunoSEQ multiplex PCR assay. The table was pulled from immuneACCESS by TCRdb, which kept in-frame rearrangements only. Such tables lose some clones; where checked, under half of the loss comes from unresolved V genes, and the rest has no known cause. The sample has about 110,000 clones on record, approximately 80% of them singletons. The top ten hold 0.8% to 1% of the sample. The sequencing sample was made of peripheral blood. Source of these receptors: a woman in her 70s with acute or convalescent COVID-19.

The rearrangement links TRBV7-8 to TRBJ1-5; D remains ambiguous. CDR3 length equals 12 residues. Trimming left V 2 bases short and J 8 bases short, with 7 bases between. The germline gives CDR1 SGHVS, CDR2 FQNEAQ. The CDR3 here is CASSLIAEPQHF. CDR3 in DNA: TGTGCCAGCAGCTTAATCGCGGAGCCCCAGCATTTT. The full variable domain, in which reference TRBV7-8 and TRBJ1-5 provide the parts outside the CDR3, is GAGVSQSPRYKVAKRGQDVALRCDPISGHVSLFWYQQALGQGPEFLTYFQNEAQLDKSGLPSDRFFAERPEGSVSTLKIQRTQQEDSAVYLCASSLIAEPQHFGDGTRLSIL.

CDR3 in DNA: TGTGCCAGTAGTATGGGGGACAGGGACTATGGCTACACCTTC. Residues: CASSMGDRDYGYTF. The J gene is TRBJ1-2, the V gene TRBV19; 9 nucleotides line up with TRBD1. The germline V gene has CDR1 LNHDA and CDR2 SQIVND (reference sequence). The CDR3 has 14 residues. V lost 3 bases, J lost 3 bases, and 2 bases stayed unmatched.

This chain joins TRBV5-4 and TRBJ1-4, with 10 bases that match TRBD1. CDR1 and CDR2 from the germline V gene are SGHNT and YYREEE (reference sequence). After removal of 5 bases from V and 7 bases from J, the junction contained 8 bases not matched to a gene. This CDR3 spans 15 amino acids. This CDR3 reads CASSLPGTGVEKLFF. CDR3 bases: TGTGCCAGCAGTCTCCCCGGGACAGGGGTTGAAAAACTGTTTTTT.

The V and J genes are TRBV6-1 and TRBJ1-1, with TRBD1 as a possible D gene (6 bases). From germline, CDR1 is MNHNS and CDR2 SASEGT. Between the trimmed V and J ends, which lost 2 bases and 4 bases, there was a span of 8 bases. The CDR3 contains 13 residues. As DNA, the CDR3 is TGTGCCAGCAGTGAAACAGGGCCCACTGAAGCTTTCTTT. Translated: CASSETGPTEAFF.

The chain recombines TRBV5-1 with TRBJ1-5; maybe TRBD1 (6 bases). The CDR3 sequence is 15 residues long. The V and J ends lost 2 bases and 5 bases respectively, with 14 bases between them. Germline-derived CDR1 and CDR2 are SGHRS and YFSETQ. As DNA, the CDR3 is TGCGCCAGCAGCTTACTAGGGGGGGAGGATCAGCCCCAGCATTTT. This encodes CASSLLGGEDQPQHF.

The chain is built from TRBV19 and TRBJ2-3; 12 nucleotides align to TRBD2. Germline CDR1 and CDR2: LNHDA and SQIVND (reference sequence). V trimming: 5 bases; J trimming: 2 bases; junction bases outside the gene matches: 5. The CDR3 spans 16 residues. The DNA for the CDR3 is TGTGCCAGTAGTCTTCTAGCGGGGGGGATCACAGATACGCAGTATTTT. It yields the protein CASSLLAGGITDTQYF.

The CDR3, as DNA: TGTGCCACCAGCAGAAGACAGGCCAATCAGCCCCAGCATTTT. Translated: CATSRRQANQPQHF. The chain recombines TRBV15 with TRBJ1-5; TRBD1 might be the D (6 bases). The germline V gene encodes CDR1 LNHNV and CDR2 YYDKDF (reference sequence). CDR3 length equals 14 residues. V was cut by 2 bases and J by 3 bases, with 8 bases left in between.

The rearrangement uses TRBV5-4 and TRBJ1-1; 7 bases map to TRBD1. Per the germline V gene, CDR1 is SGHNT and CDR2 is YYREEE (reference sequence). The CDR3 runs 15 residues. V lost 4 bases and J lost 0; bases outside the gene matches: 6. CDR3 nucleotides: TGTGCCAGCAGCCGGGACAGCACAATGAACACTGAAGCTTTCTTT. Translating it yields CASSRDSTMNTEAFF.

This clone was picked up a small number of times. The chain has TRBV19 and TRBJ2-1; D not resolved. Germline loops: CDR1 LNHDA, CDR2 SQIVND (reference sequence). Between the trimmed V and J ends, which lost 5 bases and 4 bases, there was a span of 12 bases. The CDR3 is 14 amino acids. The CDR3 DNA follows: TGTGCCAGTAGTCTGGAGCCGCTATACAATGAGCAGTTCTTC. It specifies CASSLEPLYNEQFF.

J is TRBJ1-3 and V is TRBV4-1, with D hard to call. Germline CDR1 is MGHRA and CDR2 is YSYEKL. This CDR3 has 16 amino acids. The V end was cut by 0 bases, the J end by 8 bases, with 17 bases between. CDR3 residues: CASSQETRSSWDTIYF. The CDR3 nucleotides read TGCGCCAGCAGCCAAGAAACTAGGTCCTCCTGGGACACCATATATTTT.

The rearrangement joins TRBV2 to TRBJ1-5; unclear D gene. The CDR3 length is 14 residues. Germline assignment: CDR1 SNHLY and CDR2 FYNNEI. V gave up 5 bases and J gave up 2 bases, with 10 bases separating them. CDR3 in amino acids: CASSLPEGNQPQHF. Written as DNA, the CDR3 is TGTGCCAGCAGTTTACCCGAGGGCAATCAGCCCCAGCATTTT.

The chain employs TRBV7-2 and TRBJ2-3; weak D call: TRBD2 (6 bases). Germline assignment: CDR1 SGHTA and CDR2 FQGNSA. V was pared by 5 bases and J by 0 bases, with 21 bases between. This CDR3 has 18 residues. The CDR3 reads CASSPRNRGGASTDTQYF. The CDR3 nucleotides are TGTGCCAGCAGCCCGCGGAACCGTGGCGGGGCGAGCACAGATACGCAGTATTTT.

The gene calls are TRBV6-6 and TRBJ1-4, with 7 bases matching TRBD1. Germline lookup yields CDR1 MNHNY and CDR2 SVGAGI (reference sequence). This CDR3 contains 15 residues. V lost 5 bases, J lost 4 bases, and 7 bases stayed unmatched. This CDR3 reads CASSDPGQSNEKLFF. The DNA for the CDR3 is TGTGCCAGCAGTGACCCGGGACAGAGTAATGAAAAACTGTTTTTT.

This chain links TRBV2 with TRBJ2-7; D is uncertain. Germline CDR1 and CDR2: SNHLY and FYNNEI. The CDR3 is 12 amino acids. Between the trimmed V and J ends, which lost 5 bases and 2 bases, there was a span of 7 bases. DNA for the CDR3: TGTGCCAGCAGTCTAGGTACCTACGAGCAGTACTTC. Translated: CASSLGTYEQYF.

V usage is TRBV10-3 and J usage is TRBJ2-7, with D possibly being TRBD2 (6 bases). The V gene lost 3 bases and the J gene lost 0 bases, with 15 bases spanning the gap. The CDR3 has 16 amino acids. Germline-derived CDR1 and CDR2 are ENHRY and SYGVKD. CDR3 coding DNA: TGTGCCATCAGTGACCCCCAGGGACTGAGCTCCTACGAGCAGTACTTC. Amino acid sequence: CAISDPQGLSSYEQYF.

The gene calls are TRBV15 and TRBJ2-3, with TRBD2 as a possible D gene (5 bases). The CDR3 is 16 amino acids. The V end lost 2 bases, the J end lost 0 bases, and 12 bases lay between the germline ends. Germline V gene lookup returns CDR1 LNHNV and CDR2 YYDKDF (reference sequence). The CDR3 DNA follows: TGTGCCACCAGCAGATCGACGGGGAAAAGCACAGATACGCAGTATTTT. Amino acids: CATSRSTGKSTDTQYF.

This chain uses TRBV19 with TRBJ2-1, with 9 bases that match TRBD2. The germline gives CDR1 LNHDA, CDR2 SQIVND (reference sequence). This CDR3 has 16 amino acids. Trimming at V came to 4 bases and at J to 2 bases, leaving 6 bases not matched to a gene. The CDR3 loop is CASSKVAGETYNEQFF. As DNA, the CDR3 is TGTGCCAGTAGTAAAGTAGCGGGAGAGACCTACAATGAGCAGTTCTTC. The whole variable domain, filled in from reference TRBV19 and TRBJ2-1, reads DGGITQSPKYLFRKEGQNVTLSCEQNLNHDAMYWYRQDPGQGLRLIYYSQIVNDFQKGDIAEGYSVSREKKESFPLTVTSAQKNPTAFYLCASSKVAGETYNEQFFGPGTRLTVL.

This clone was seen a few times. The rearrangement uses TRBV28 and TRBJ2-1, with D possibly being TRBD1 (6 bases). Germline values: CDR1 MDHEN, CDR2 SYDVKM. This CDR3 contains 14 residues. The V end was cut by 6 bases, the J end by 4 bases, with 13 bases between. CDR3 sequence reads: CASRDSLFYNEQFF. In nucleotides, the CDR3 is TGTGCCAGCAGGGACAGCCTTTTTTACAATGAGCAGTTCTTC.

The V call is TRBV6-1, the J call TRBJ2-5, with a tentative D call TRBD2 (6 bases). The V end was cut by 2 bases, the J end by 5 bases, with 12 bases between. Germline V lookup: CDR1 MNHNS, CDR2 SASEGT. The CDR3 is 14 amino acids. The CDR3 reads CASSERRDGETQYF. For the CDR3, the DNA is TGTGCCAGCAGTGAACGGAGGGATGGGGAGACCCAGTACTTC.

The chain combines TRBV3-1 (or the pseudogene TRBV3-2) with TRBJ2-5; maybe TRBD2 (7 bases). CDR1 is LGHDT, CDR2 YNNKEL, per germline (reference sequence). The CDR3 totals 13 residues. The V end lost 6 bases, the J end lost 5 bases, and 13 bases lay between the germline ends. The CDR3 loop reads CASRGGGRETQYF. The CDR3, as DNA: TGTGCCAGCAGAGGGGGGGGCAGGGAGACCCAGTACTTC.

This rearrangement joins TRBV11-2 to TRBJ2-1, with a tentative D call TRBD1 (6 bases). V gave up 5 bases and J gave up 6 bases, with 26 bases separating them. This CDR3 has 18 residues. Germline CDR1 reads SGHAT; CDR2 reads FQNNGV. The CDR3 region is CASSPSGTPLSPLNEQFF. The CDR3 DNA sequence: TGTGCCAGCAGCCCTTCCGGGACACCCCTATCCCCTCTCAATGAGCAGTTCTTC.

V usage is TRBV10-3 and J usage is TRBJ1-3, with 8 bases lining up with TRBD1. The germline CDR1 and CDR2 sequences are ENHRY and SYGVKD. The CDR3 spans 14 residues. The trim removed 6 bases at V and 4 bases at J, leaving 5 bases unmatched. DNA for the CDR3: TGTGCCATCAGGTTGGACAGGGCAGGAAACACCATATATTTT. The encoded protein is CAIRLDRAGNTIYF.

Only one count was recorded for this clone. V and J are TRBV30 and TRBJ2-3; possibly TRBD2 for D (5 bases). This CDR3 has 14 residues. In germline, CDR1 is GTSNPN, CDR2 SVGIG (reference sequence). The ends were cut back, 3 bases at V and 3 bases at J, with 13 bases in the middle. CDR3: CAWRKRASTDTQYF. Written as DNA, the CDR3 is TGTGCCTGGAGGAAGAGGGCGTCAACAGATACGCAGTATTTT.

This clone was counted a single time. The genes are TRBV5-1 and TRBJ2-1, with 7 bases matching TRBD2. V shed 4 bases and J 4 bases; nucleotides not matched to a gene: 8. The CDR3 covers 15 residues. Germline lookup yields CDR1 SGHRS and CDR2 YFSETQ. The CDR3, as DNA: TGCGCCAGCAGCGAAGGCGGGAGTTTTTACAATGAGCAGTTCTTC. It is translated as CASSEGGSFYNEQFF.

V and J are TRBV7-3 and TRBJ2-1; 9 nucleotides line up with TRBD2. Per the germline V gene, CDR1 is SGHTA and CDR2 is FQGTGA. The CDR3 loop spans 16 amino acids. Germline trimming cut 5 bases from V and 5 bases from J; bases unmatched to any gene: 10. CDR3 sequence reads: CASSPRREGRDNEQFF. The CDR3 DNA follows: TGTGCCAGCAGCCCAAGGCGGGAGGGCCGGGACAATGAGCAGTTCTTC.

The V call is TRBV12-5, the J call TRBJ2-7; D not certain. Trimming took off 6 bases at V and 7 bases at J, with 10 bases between the two ends. This CDR3 has 11 residues. Germline values: CDR1 LGHNT, CDR2 FRNRAP. The CDR3 loop reads CASGTGREQYF. The CDR3 region has the DNA TGTGCTAGTGGGACTGGCCGTGAGCAGTACTTC.